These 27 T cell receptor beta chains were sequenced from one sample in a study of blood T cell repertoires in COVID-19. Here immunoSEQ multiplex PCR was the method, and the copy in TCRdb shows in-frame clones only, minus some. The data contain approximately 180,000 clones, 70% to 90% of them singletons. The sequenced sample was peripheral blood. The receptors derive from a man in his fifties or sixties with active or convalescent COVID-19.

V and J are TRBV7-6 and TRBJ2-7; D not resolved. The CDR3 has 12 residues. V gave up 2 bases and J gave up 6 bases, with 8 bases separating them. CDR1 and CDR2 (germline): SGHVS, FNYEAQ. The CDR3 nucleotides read TGTGCCAGCAGCTTATACGGGTTCGAGCAGTACTTC. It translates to CASSLYGFEQYF.

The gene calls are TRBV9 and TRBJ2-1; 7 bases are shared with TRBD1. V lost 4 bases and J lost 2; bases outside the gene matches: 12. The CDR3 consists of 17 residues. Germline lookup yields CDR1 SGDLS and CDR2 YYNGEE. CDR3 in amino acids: CASSPQQGKVAYNEQFF. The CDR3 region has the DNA TGTGCCAGCAGCCCTCAACAGGGGAAAGTTGCCTACAATGAGCAGTTCTTC.

For the CDR3, the DNA is TGTGCCAGCAGCGCCGCATCAGTTAACACCGGGGAGCTGTTTTTT. Translating it yields CASSAASVNTGELFF. The chain carries TRBV9 and TRBJ2-2; D not certain. The CDR3 contains 15 residues. CDR1 SGDLS and CDR2 YYNGEE come from the germline V gene. The ends were cut back, 3 bases at V and 2 bases at J, with 11 bases in the middle.

In DNA form, the CDR3 reads TGCAGTGCTAGACAGGGGTTTGGCTACACCTTC. It specifies CSARQGFGYTF. The rearrangement uses TRBV20-1 and TRBJ1-2; weak D call: TRBD1 (6 bases). The CDR3 runs 11 residues. The germline V and J ends were trimmed by 2 bases and 7 bases, with 8 bases remaining between them. CDR1 DFQATT and CDR2 SNEGSKA come from the germline V gene (reference sequence).

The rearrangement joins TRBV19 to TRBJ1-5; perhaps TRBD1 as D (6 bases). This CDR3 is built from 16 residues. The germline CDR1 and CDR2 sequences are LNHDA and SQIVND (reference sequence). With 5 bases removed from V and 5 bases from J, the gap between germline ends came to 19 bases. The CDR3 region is CASSLQTDRLYQPQHF. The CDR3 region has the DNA TGTGCCAGTAGTCTCCAAACCGACAGGCTCTATCAGCCCCAGCATTTT. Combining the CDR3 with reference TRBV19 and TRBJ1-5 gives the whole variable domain DGGITQSPKYLFRKEGQNVTLSCEQNLNHDAMYWYRQDPGQGLRLIYYSQIVNDFQKGDIAEGYSVSREKKESFPLTVTSAQKNPTAFYLCASSLQTDRLYQPQHFGDGTRLSIL.

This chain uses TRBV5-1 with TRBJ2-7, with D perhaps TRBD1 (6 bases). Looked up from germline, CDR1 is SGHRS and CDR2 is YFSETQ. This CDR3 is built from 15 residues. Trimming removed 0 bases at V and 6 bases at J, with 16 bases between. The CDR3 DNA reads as TGCGCCAGCAGCTTGGTACGACAGGAATTGGGCGAGCAGTACTTC. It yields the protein CASSLVRQELGEQYF.

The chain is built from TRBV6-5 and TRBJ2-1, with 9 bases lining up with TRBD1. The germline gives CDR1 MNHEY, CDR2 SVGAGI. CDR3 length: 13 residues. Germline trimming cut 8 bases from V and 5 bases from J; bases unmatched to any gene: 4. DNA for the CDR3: TGTGCCAGCTACAGGGGGCTGGACAATGAGCAGTTCTTC. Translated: CASYRGLDNEQFF.

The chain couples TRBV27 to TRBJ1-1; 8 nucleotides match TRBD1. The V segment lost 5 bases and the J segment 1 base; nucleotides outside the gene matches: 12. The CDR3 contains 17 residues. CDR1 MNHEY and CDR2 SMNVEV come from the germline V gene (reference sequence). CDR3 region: CASSKLGQGEKNTEAFF. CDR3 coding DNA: TGTGCCAGCAGTAAACTCGGACAGGGTGAGAAGAACACTGAAGCTTTCTTT.

This CDR3 is CASSLGQPNSPLHF. The CDR3 DNA reads TGTGCCAGCAGCTTGGGACAGCCGAATTCACCCCTCCACTTT. The chain employs TRBV7-9 and TRBJ1-6; 7 bases are a match to TRBD1. The CDR3 has 14 amino acids. The V segment lost 3 bases and the J segment 7 bases; nucleotides outside the gene matches: 3. Per germline, CDR1 SEHNR and CDR2 FQNEAQ (reference sequence).

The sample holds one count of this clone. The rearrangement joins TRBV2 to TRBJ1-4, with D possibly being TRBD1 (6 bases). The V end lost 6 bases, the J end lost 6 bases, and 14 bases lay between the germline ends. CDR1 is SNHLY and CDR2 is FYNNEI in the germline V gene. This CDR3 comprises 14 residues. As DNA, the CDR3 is TGTGCCAGCAGGGATGGACAGTCCCATGAAAAACTGTTTTTT. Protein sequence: CASRDGQSHEKLFF.

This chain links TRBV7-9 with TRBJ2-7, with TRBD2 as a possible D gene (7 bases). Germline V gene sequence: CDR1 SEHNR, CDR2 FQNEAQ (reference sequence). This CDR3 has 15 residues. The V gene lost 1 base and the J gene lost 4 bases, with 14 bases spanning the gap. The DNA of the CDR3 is TGTGCCAGCAGCTTAGGGGGGGGGCGCGTGTACGAGCAGTACTTC. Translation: CASSLGGGRVYEQYF.

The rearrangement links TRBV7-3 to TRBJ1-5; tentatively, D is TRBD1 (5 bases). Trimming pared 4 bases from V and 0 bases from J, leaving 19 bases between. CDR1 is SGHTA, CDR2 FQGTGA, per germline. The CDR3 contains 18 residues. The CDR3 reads CASSSQIPGMYSNQPQHF. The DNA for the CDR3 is TGTGCCAGCAGCTCCCAAATCCCAGGGATGTATAGCAATCAGCCCCAGCATTTT.

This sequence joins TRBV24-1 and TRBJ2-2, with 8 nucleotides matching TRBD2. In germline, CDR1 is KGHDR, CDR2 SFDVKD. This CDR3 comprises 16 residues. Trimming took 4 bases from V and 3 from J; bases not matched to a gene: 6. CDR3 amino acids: CATSDPGGADTGELFF. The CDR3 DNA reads TGTGCCACCAGTGACCCGGGGGGGGCCGACACCGGGGAGCTGTTTTTT.

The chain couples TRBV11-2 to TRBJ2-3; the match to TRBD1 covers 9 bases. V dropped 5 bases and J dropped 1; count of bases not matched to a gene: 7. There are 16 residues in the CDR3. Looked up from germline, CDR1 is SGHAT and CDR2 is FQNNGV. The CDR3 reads CASSGGTGYGTDTQYF. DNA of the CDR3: TGTGCCAGCAGCGGAGGGACAGGGTACGGCACAGATACGCAGTATTTT.

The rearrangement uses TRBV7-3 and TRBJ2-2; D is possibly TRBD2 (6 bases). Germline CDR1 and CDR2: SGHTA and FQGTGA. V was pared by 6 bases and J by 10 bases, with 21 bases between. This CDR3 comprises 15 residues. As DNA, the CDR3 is TGTGCCAGCAGGCGGCGCGGGGACCCCAGAGAGGAGCTGTTTTTT. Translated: CASRRRGDPREELFF.

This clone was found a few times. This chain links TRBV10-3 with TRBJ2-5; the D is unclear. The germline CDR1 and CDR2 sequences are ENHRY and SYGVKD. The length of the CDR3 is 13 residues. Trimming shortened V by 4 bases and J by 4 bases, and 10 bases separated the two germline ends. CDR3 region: CAISVERLETQYF. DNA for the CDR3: TGTGCCATCAGTGTTGAGAGGCTAGAGACCCAGTACTTC.

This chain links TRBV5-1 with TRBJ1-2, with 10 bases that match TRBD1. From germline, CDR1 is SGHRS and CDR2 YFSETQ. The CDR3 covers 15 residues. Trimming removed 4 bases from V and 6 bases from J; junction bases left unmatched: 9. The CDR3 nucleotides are TGCGCCAGCAGCCCGGTCCCGGGACAGGGGCATGGCTACACCTTC. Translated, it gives CASSPVPGQGHGYTF.

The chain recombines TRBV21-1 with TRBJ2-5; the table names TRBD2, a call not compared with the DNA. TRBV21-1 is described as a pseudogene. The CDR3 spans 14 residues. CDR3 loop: CASSNVPMRETQYF. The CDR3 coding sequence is TGTGCCAGCAGCAACGTGCCCATGAGAGAGACCCAGTACTTC.

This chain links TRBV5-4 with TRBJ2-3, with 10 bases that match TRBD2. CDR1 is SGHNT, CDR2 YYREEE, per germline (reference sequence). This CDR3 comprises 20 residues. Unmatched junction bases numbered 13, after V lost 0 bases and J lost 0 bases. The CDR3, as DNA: TGTGCCAGCAGCTTGGTCTATTCTAGCGGGGGCTTTACAAGCACAGATACGCAGTATTTT. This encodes CASSLVYSSGGFTSTDTQYF.

The CDR3 bases are TGTGCCAGCAGCTCGACTCAGTACAATGAGCAGTTCTTC. Amino acids: CASSSTQYNEQFF. This chain uses TRBV5-4 with TRBJ2-1; D is unclear. The CDR3 is 13 amino acids. CDR1 and CDR2 from the germline V gene are SGHNT and YYREEE (reference sequence). With 3 bases removed from V and 4 bases from J, the gap between germline ends came to 8 bases.

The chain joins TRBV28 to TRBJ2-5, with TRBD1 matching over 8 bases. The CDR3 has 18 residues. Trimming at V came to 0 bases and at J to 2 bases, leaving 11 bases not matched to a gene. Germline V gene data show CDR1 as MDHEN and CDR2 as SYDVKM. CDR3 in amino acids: CASSLWALGTGSQETQYF. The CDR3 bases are TGTGCCAGCAGTTTATGGGCTCTGGGGACAGGATCACAAGAGACCCAGTACTTC.

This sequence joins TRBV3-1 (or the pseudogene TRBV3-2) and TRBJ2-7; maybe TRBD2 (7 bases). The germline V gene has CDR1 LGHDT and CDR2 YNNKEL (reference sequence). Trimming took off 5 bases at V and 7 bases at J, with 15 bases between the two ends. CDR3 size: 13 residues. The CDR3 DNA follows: TGTGCCAGCAGCACGTGGGAGGGGGAAGAGCAGTACTTC. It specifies CASSTWEGEEQYF.

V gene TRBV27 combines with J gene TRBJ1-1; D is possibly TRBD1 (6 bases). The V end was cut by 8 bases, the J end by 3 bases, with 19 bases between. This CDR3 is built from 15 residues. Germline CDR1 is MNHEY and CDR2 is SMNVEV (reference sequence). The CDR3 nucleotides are TGTGCCAGCTCCTCCCAAGGGGGATGGGACACTGAAGCTTTCTTT. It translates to CASSSQGGWDTEAFF.

The CDR3 protein is CASSQVSYWNTEAFF. The CDR3 region has the DNA TGCGCCAGCAGCCAAGTAAGTTACTGGAACACTGAAGCTTTCTTT. The genes are TRBV4-1 and TRBJ1-1; D remains unclear. Germline assignment: CDR1 MGHRA and CDR2 YSYEKL. With 1 base removed from V and 1 base from J, the gap between germline ends came to 10 bases. The CDR3 runs to 15 residues.

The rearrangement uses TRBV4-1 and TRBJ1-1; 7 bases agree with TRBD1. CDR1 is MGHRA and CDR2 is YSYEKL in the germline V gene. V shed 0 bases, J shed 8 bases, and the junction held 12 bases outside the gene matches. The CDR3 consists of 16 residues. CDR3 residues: CASSQDGARLDREAFF. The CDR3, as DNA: TGCGCCAGCAGCCAAGATGGGGCGAGGCTGGACAGGGAAGCTTTCTTT.

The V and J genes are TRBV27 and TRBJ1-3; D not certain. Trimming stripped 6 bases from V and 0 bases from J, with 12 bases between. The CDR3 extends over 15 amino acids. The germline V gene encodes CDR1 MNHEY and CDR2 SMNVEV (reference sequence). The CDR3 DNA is TGTGCCAGCAGGGGAGCGATGAGCTCTGGAAACACCATATATTTT. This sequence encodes CASRGAMSSGNTIYF.

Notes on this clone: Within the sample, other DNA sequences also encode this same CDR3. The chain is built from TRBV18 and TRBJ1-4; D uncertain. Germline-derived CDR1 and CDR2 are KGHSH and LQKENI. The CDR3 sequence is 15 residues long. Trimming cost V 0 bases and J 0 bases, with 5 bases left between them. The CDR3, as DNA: TGTGCCAGCTCACCACCTTCAGCAACTAATGAAAAACTGTTTTTT. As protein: CASSPPSATNEKLFF.